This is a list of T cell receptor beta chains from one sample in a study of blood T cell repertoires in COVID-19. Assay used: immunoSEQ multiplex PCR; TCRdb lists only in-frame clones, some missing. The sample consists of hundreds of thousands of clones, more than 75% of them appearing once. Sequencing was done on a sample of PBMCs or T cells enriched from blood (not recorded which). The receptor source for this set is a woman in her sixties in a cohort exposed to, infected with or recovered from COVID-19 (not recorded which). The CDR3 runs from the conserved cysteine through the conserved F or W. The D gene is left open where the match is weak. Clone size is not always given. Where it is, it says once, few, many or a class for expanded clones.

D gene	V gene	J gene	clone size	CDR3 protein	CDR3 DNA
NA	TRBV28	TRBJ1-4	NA	CASSLRREKLFF	TGTGCCAGCAGTTTAAGAAGGGAGAAACTGTTTTTT
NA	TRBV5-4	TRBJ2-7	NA	CASSLGQGLDEQYF	TGTGCCAGCAGCTTGGGTCAGGGTCTGGACGAGCAGTACTTC
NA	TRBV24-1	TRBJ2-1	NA	CATSEGLYNEQFF	TGTGCCACCAGTGAGGGACTGTACAATGAGCAGTTCTTC
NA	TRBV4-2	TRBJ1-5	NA	CASSQDRGKDQPQHF	TGTGCCAGCAGCCAAGATAGGGGTAAGGATCAGCCCCAGCATTTT
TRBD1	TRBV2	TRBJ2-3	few	CASTKGQASTDTQYF	TGTGCCAGCACTAAAGGACAGGCTAGCACAGATACGCAGTATTTT
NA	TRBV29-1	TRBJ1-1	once	CSVDLGPTNTEAFF	TGCAGCGTTGACTTGGGGCCAACTAACACTGAAGCTTTCTTT
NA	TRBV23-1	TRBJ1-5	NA	CASSRRRDSNQPQHF	TGCGCCAGCAGTCGTCGCAGGGATAGCAATCAGCCCCAGCATTTT
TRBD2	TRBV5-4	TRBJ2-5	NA	CASSSTSGREETQYF	TGTGCCAGCAGCTCTACTAGCGGGAGGGAAGAGACCCAGTACTTC
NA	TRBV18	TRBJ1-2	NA	CASSPLEGDGYTF	TGTGCCAGCTCACCACTTGAGGGAGACGGCTACACCTTC
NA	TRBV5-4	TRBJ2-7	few	CASSSSRGWAYEQYF	TGTGCCAGCAGCTCCAGCCGTGGGTGGGCGTACGAGCAGTACTTC
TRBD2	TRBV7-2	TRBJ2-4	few	CASSLLAGNIQYF	TGTGCCAGCAGCTTACTAGCGGGAAACATTCAGTACTTC
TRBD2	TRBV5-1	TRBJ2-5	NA	CASSLGREGETQYF	TGCGCCAGCAGCTTGGGTAGGGAGGGGGAGACCCAGTACTTC
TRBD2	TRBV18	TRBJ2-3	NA	CASLAVFTDTQYF	TGTGCCAGCCTAGCGGTATTCACAGATACGCAGTATTTT
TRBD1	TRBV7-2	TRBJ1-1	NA	CASSLVWDRGTEAFF	TGTGCCAGCAGCTTAGTATGGGACAGGGGGACTGAAGCTTTCTTT
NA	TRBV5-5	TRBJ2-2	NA	CASSLVIERAYTGELFF	TGTGCCAGCAGCTTGGTCATAGAGCGGGCCTACACCGGGGAGCTGTTTTTT
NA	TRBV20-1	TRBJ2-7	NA	CSATQAYEQYF	TGCAGTGCTACTCAGGCTTACGAGCAGTACTTC
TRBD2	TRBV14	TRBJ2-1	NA	CASSQVWRTSGSGEQFF	TGTGCCAGCAGCCAAGTTTGGCGCACTAGCGGGAGTGGAGAGCAGTTCTTC
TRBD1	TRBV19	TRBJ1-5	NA	CASSRRGPGQGPDQPQHF	TGTGCCAGTAGCAGGCGGGGTCCGGGACAGGGGCCGGATCAGCCCCAGCATTTT
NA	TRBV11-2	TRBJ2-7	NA	CASSLGPPGVQQYF	TGTGCCAGCAGCTTAGGGCCCCCAGGGGTTCAGCAGTACTTC
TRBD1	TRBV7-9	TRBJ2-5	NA	CASSPHRGQGETQYF	TGTGCCAGCAGCCCCCACAGGGGGCAGGGAGAGACCCAGTACTTC
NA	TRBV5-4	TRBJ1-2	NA	CASSLVGASGYTF	TGTGCCAGCAGCTTAGTAGGGGCTTCCGGCTACACCTTC
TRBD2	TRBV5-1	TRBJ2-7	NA	CASSLDPRAGAPYEQYF	TGCGCCAGCAGCTTGGACCCTCGAGCGGGAGCGCCCTACGAGCAGTACTTC
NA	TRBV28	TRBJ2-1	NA	CASASLGLGEQFF	TGTGCCAGCGCCTCCCTCGGACTGGGTGAGCAGTTCTTC
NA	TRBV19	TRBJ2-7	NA	CASSILKDGAYEQYF	TGTGCCAGTAGTATTTTGAAGGACGGGGCCTACGAGCAGTACTTC